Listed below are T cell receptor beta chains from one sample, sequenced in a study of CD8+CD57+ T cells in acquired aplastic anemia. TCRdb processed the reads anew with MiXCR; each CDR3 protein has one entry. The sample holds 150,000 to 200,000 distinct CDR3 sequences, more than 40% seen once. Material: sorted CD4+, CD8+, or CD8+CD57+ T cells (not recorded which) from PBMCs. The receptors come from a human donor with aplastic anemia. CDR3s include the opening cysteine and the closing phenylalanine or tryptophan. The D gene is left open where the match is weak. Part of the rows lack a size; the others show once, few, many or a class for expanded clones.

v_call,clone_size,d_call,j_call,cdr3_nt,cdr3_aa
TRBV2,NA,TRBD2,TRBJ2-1,TGTGCCAGCAGCAGGACTAGCGGGGTTGGGAATGAGCAGTTCTTC,CASSRTSGVGNEQFF
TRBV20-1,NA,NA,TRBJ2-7,TGCAGTGCTAGAGAATGGAGGGACCGCGCCTACGAGCAGTACTTC,CSAREWRDRAYEQYF
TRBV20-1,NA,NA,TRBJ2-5,TGCAGTGCTAGACGGTTAGGGGAGACCCAGTACTTC,CSARRLGETQYF
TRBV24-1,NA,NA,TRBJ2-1,TGTGCCACCAGTGATCCCCGGACAGTCAACAATGAGCAGTTCTTC,CATSDPRTVNNEQFF
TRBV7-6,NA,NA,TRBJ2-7,TGTGCCAGCAGCCTCCCTGGGGCCGAGGACGAGCAGTACTTC,CASSLPGAEDEQYF
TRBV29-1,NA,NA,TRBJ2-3,TGCAGCGTTGAACGGGACCTAACAGATGCGCAGTATTTT,CSVERDLTDAQYF
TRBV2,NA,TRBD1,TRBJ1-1,TGTGCCAGACGAAGAGAGGACAGGCTTAATGAAGCTTTCTTT,CARRREDRLNEAFF
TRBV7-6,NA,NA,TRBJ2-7,TGTGCCAGCAGCTTAGTGGGGAGCGAGCAGTACTTC,CASSLVGSEQYF
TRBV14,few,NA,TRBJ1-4,TGTGCCAGCAGCCAAGAAGGGAATTCGCTGTTTTTT,CASSQEGNSLFF
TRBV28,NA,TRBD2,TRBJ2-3,TGTGCCAGCAGTCCCGGGACTAGCGGGAGGTCAGATACGCAGTATTTT,CASSPGTSGRSDTQYF
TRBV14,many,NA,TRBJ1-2,TGTGCCAGCAGCCAAGGGGCAGGACCCTACTATGGCTACACCTTC,CASSQGAGPYYGYTF
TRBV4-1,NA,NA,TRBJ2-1,TGCGCCAGCAGCCTCAGGGGTAGCGACCTCAGGCCTGGGGGGGAGCAGTTCTTC,CASSLRGSDLRPGGEQFF
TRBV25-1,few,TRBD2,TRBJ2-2,TGTGCCAGCAGTTCACCCCACTTGACTAGCGGGATTGGTGCCGGGGAGCTGTTTTTT,CASSSPHLTSGIGAGELFF
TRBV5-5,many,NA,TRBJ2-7,TGTGCCAGCAGCTTGGGGACAGCGATCTACGAGCAGTACTTC,CASSLGTAIYEQYF
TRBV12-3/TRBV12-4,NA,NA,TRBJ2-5,TGTGCCAGCAGTTGGGCCTCTTCGGAGACCCAGTACTTC,CASSWASSETQYF
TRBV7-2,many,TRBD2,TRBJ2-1,TGTGCCAGCAGCCATTTGACTAGCGGGCGCTACAATGAGCAGTTCTTC,CASSHLTSGRYNEQFF
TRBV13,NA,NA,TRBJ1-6,TGTGCCAGCAGCTTAGACCGGACAGTGAATTCACCCCTCCACTTT,CASSLDRTVNSPLHF
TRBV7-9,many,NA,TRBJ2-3,TGTGCCAGCAGCCCTCTCCGCACAGATACGCAGTATTTT,CASSPLRTDTQYF
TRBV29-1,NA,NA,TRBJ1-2,TGCAGCGTTCAAACGTACAGGAGTTATGGCTACACCTTC,CSVQTYRSYGYTF
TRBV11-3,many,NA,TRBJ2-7,TGTGCCAGCAGCTTAGTAGGGGCGGGCGAGCAGTACTTC,CASSLVGAGEQYF
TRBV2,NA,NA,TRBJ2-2,TGTGCCAGCAGTCGAGACGACACGTCGAACACCGGGGAGCTGTTTTTT,CASSRDDTSNTGELFF
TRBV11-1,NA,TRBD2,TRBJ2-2,TGTGCCAGCAGCCCGAGAGCACTAGCGGGAGTCGGATCCGGGGAGCTGTTTTTT,CASSPRALAGVGSGELFF
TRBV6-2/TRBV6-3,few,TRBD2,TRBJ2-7,TGTGCCAGCAGTCACCGGACTAGCGGGAAACACGGGCAGTACTTC,CASSHRTSGKHGQYF
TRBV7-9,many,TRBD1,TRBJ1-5,TGTGCCAGCAGCACTGAGGGACAGGGCGGACAGCCCCAGCATTTT,CASSTEGQGGQPQHF
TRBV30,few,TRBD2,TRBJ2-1,TGTGCCTGGAGGAAGGGACTAGCGGAGTACAATGAGCAGTTCTTC,CAWRKGLAEYNEQFF
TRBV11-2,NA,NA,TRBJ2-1,TGTGCCAGCAGCCTGGGGGAAAGGTCCTACAATGAGCAGTTCTTC,CASSLGERSYNEQFF